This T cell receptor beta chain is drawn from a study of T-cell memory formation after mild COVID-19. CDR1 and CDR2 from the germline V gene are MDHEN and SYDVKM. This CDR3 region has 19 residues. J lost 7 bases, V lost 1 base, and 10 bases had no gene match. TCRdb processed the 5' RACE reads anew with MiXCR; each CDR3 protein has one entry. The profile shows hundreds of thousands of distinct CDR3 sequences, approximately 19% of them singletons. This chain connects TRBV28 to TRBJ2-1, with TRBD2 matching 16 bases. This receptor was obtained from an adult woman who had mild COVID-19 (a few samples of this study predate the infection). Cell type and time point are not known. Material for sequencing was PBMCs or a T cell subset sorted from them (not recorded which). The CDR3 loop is CASSLSGLAGGSRRNEQFF. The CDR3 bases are TGTGCCAGCAGTTTATCGGGACTAGCGGGGGGGAGTAGGAGGAATGAGCAGTTCTTC. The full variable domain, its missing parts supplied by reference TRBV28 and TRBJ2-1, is DVKVTQSSRYLVKRTGEKVFLECVQDMDHENMFWYRQDPGLGLRLIYFSYDVKMKEKGDIPEGYSVSREKKERFSLILESASTNQTSMYLCASSLSGLAGGSRRNEQFFGPGTRLTVL.